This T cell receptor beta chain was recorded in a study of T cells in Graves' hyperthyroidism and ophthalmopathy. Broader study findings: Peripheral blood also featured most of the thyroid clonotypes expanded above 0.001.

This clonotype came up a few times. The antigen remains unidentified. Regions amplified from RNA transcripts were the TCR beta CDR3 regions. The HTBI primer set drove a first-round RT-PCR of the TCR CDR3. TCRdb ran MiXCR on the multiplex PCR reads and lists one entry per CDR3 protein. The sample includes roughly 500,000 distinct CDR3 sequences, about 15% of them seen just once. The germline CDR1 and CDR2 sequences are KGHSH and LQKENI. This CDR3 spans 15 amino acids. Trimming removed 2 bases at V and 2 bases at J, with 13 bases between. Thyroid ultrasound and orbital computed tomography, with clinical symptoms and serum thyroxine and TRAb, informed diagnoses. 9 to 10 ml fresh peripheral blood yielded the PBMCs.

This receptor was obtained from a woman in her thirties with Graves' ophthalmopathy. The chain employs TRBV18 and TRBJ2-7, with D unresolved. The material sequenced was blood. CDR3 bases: TGTGCCAGCTCACCATCCAGACTCAAAACCTACGAGCAGTACTTC. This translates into CASSPSRLKTYEQYF.